These 6 T cell receptor beta chains were all obtained from the same sample, sequenced in a study of blood T cells in healthy people across ages. Together with a sample-barcoded 5' primer, a J-beta primer mix was included in a second PCR lasting about 7 to 11 cycles. TCRdb called the 5' RACE reads again in MiXCR, with one record for every CDR3 protein. The repertoire holds over 1,500,000 distinct CDR3 sequences, with roughly 50% as singletons. Sequencing used blood. The receptors were sampled from a woman aged 40-49 years in good health.

The chain employs TRBV12-3 or TRBV12-4 and TRBJ2-7, with 8 bases fitting TRBD2. The end of the DNA is better explained by TRBJ2-5, so the J call may be wrong. This CDR3 has 14 residues. The CDR3 sequence: CASSFSGVEETQYF. The CDR3 bases are TGTGCCAGCAGTTTTAGCGGGGTAGAGGAGACCCAGTACTTC.

This clonotype has a single count. The chain is built from TRBV29-1 and TRBJ1-1; 12 bases are shared with TRBD1. The junction had 5 bases not matched to a gene; V was cut back by 6 bases and J by 6 bases. CDR1 and CDR2 from the germline V gene are SQVTM and ANQGSEA. The CDR3 runs 13 residues. The CDR3, as DNA: TGCAGCGTGTGGGACAGGGGGCTGGCTGAAGCTTTCTTT. The encoded protein is CSVWDRGLAEAFF.

In this sample, this clonotype turned up a few times. The rearrangement uses TRBV6-6 and TRBJ2-7; perhaps D is TRBD1 or TRBD2 (5 bases each). The CDR3 length is 16 residues. V lost 2 bases to trimming and J lost 7 bases, with 21 bases between them. Germline CDR1 and CDR2: MNHNY and SVGAGI (reference sequence). This chain's CDR3 is CASSYGDPIFLGEQYF. CDR3 nucleotide sequence: TGTGCCAGCAGTTACGGGGACCCGATATTTCTTGGGGAGCAGTACTTC.

In this sample, this clonotype turned up a few times. The chain has TRBV2 and TRBJ2-7; no clear D gene. CDR3 length: 13 residues. The germline gives CDR1 SNHLY, CDR2 FYNNEI. V lost 4 bases to trimming and J lost 2 bases, with 9 bases between them. CDR3 region: CASSVSRAYEQYF. The DNA of the CDR3 is TGTGCCAGCAGTGTTTCCCGGGCCTACGAGCAGTACTTC.

V gene TRBV7-3 combines with J gene TRBJ2-7; TRBD1 agrees at 10 bases. Germline assignment: CDR1 SGHTA and CDR2 FQGTGA. This CDR3 is built from 15 residues. The V and J ends lost 5 bases and 12 bases, in that order; junction bases with no gene match: 16. CDR3 bases: TGTGCCAGCAGCCCCTCGATTTCCGGGACAGGGGACTTGTACTTC. This gives the protein CASSPSISGTGDLYF.

The genes are TRBV4-3 and TRBJ2-1; D uncertain. Trimming took 0 bases from V and 3 from J, leaving 12 bases between them. Germline CDR1 reads LGHNA; CDR2 reads YSLEER. There are 16 residues in the CDR3. The CDR3 region has the DNA TGCGCCAGCAGCCAAGATCGTGGCAGGTTCTACAATGAGCAGTTCTTC. It is translated as CASSQDRGRFYNEQFF.